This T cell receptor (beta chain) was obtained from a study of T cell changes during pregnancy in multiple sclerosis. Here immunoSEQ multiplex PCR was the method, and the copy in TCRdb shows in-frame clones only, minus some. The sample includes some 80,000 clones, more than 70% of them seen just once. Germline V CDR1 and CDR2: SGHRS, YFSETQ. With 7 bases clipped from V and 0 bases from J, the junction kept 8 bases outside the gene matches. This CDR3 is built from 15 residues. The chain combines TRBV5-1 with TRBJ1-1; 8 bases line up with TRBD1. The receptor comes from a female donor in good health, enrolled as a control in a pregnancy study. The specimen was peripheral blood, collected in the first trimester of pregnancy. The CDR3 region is CASGNGQGLNTEAFF. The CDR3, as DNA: TGCGCCAGCGGAAACGGACAGGGCTTGAACACTGAAGCTTTCTTT.